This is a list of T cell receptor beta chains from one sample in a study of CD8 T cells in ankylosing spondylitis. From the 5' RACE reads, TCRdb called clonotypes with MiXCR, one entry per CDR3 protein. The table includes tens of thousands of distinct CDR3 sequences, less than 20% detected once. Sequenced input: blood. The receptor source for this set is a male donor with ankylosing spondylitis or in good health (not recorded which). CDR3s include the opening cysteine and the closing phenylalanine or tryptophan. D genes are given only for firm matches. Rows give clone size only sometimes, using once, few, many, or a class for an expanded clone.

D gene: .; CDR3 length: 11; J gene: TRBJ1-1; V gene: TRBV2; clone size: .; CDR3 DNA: TGTGCCAGCAGTGTAAACACTGAAGCTTTCTTT; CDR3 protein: CASSVNTEAFF
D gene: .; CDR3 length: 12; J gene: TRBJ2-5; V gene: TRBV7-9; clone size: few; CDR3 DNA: TGTGCCAGCAGCGCTGCCGGGGAGACCCAGTACTTC; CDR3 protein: CASSAAGETQYF
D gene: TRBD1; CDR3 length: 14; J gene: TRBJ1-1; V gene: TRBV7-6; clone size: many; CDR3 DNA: TGTGCCAGCAGCGCGGCCAGGGGGCAGACTGAAGCTTTCTTT; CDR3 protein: CASSAARGQTEAFF
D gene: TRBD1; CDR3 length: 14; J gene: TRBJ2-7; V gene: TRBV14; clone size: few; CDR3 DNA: TGTGCCAGCAGCCCCTGGACAGGAGGCTACGAGCAGTACTTC; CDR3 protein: CASSPWTGGYEQYF
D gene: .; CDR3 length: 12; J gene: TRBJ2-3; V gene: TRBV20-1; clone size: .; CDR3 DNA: TGCAGTGCTAGATGGACGTCAGATACGCAGTATTTT; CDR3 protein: CSARWTSDTQYF
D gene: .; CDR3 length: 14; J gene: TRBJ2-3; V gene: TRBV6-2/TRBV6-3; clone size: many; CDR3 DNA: TGTGCCAGCATCGGACGGACAAGCACAGATACGCAGTATTTT; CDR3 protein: CASIGRTSTDTQYF
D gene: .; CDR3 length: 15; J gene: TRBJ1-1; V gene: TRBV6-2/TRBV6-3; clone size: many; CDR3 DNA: TGTGCCAGCTTCCATCGGTGGGGGACGAACACTGAAGCTTTCTTT; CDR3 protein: CASFHRWGTNTEAFF
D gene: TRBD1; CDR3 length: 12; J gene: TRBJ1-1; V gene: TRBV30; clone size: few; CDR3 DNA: TGTGCCTGGTACAGGGGGCTGCGGGAAGCTTTCTTT; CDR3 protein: CAWYRGLREAFF
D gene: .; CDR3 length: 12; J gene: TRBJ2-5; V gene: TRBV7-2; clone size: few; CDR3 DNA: TGTGCCAGCAGCTTAACGACCGGGACCCAGTACTTC; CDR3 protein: CASSLTTGTQYF
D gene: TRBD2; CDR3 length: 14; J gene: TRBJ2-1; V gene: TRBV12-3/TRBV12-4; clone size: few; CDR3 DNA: TGTGCCAGCAGGGGTAGCGGGAAGGGAAATGAGCAGTTCTTC; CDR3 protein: CASRGSGKGNEQFF
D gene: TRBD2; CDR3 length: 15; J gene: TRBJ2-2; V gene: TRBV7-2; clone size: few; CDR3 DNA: TGTGCCAGCAGCCCGACTAGCGGGAGCACCGGGGAGCTGTTTTTT; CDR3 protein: CASSPTSGSTGELFF
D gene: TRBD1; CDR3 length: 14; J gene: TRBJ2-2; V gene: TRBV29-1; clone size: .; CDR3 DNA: TGCAGCGTTGAGGGGACAGCGAACACCGGGGAGCTGTTTTTT; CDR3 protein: CSVEGTANTGELFF
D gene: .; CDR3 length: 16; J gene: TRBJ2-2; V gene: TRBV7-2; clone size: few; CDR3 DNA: TGTGCCAGCAGCTCGGCGAGGGCAAGAGGCACCGGGGAGCTGTTTTTT; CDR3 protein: CASSSARARGTGELFF
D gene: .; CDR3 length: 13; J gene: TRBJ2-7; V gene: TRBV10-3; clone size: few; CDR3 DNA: TGTGCCATTGCCCCTCTGGGGCTCTACGAGCAGTACTTC; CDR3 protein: CAIAPLGLYEQYF
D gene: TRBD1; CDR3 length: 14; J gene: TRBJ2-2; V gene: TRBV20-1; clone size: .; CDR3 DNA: TGCAGTGCTCGGACAGGGGGCGAAACCGGGGAGCTGTTTTTT; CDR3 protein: CSARTGGETGELFF
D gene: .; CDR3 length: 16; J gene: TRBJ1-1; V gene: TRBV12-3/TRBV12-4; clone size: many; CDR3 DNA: TGTGCCAGCAATTCTTTCACTAAGGGACAGAACACTGAAGCTTTCTTT; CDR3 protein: CASNSFTKGQNTEAFF
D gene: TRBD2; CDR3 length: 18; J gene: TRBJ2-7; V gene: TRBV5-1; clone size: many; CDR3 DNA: TGCGCCAGCAGCCCTTTGCGTGGGACTAGCGGGAGAATACACGAGCAGTACTTC; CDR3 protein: CASSPLRGTSGRIHEQYF
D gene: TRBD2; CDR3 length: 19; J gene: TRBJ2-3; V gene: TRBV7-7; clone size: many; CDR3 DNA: TGTGCTAGCAGCTTAGCGATCCTAGCGGGGGAGCCTAGCACAGATACGCAGTATTTT; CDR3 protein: CASSLAILAGEPSTDTQYF
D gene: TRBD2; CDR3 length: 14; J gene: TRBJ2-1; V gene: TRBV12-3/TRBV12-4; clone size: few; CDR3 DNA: TGTGCCAGCAGACCGGGGGGGCGTAACAATGAGCAGTTCTTC; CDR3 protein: CASRPGGRNNEQFF
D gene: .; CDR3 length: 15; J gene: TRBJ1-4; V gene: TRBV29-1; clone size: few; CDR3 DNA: TGCAGCGCCCGAAGGGGTGGGGGGTCTAATGAAAAACTGTTTTTT; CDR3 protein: CSARRGGGSNEKLFF
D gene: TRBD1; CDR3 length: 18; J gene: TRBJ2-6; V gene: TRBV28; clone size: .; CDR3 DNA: TGTGCCAGCAGTCCGCCGGGGACAGGGATCTCTGGGGCCAACGTCCTGACTTTC; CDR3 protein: CASSPPGTGISGANVLTF
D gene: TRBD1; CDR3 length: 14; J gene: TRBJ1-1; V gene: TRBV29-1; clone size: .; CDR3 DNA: TGCAGCGCCAAAAGAGGGGGCTGGGACACTGAAGCTTTCTTT; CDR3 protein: CSAKRGGWDTEAFF
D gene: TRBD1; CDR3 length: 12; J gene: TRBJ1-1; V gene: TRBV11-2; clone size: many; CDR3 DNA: TGTGCCAGCAGCTCCAGGGGGATCGGGGCTTTCTTT; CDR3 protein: CASSSRGIGAFF
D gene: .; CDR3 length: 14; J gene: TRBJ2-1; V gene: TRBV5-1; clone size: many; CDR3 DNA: TGCGCCAGCAGCTTTAAAAAAGCGACAGGACCCGCGTTCTTC; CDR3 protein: CASSFKKATGPAFF